This TCR beta chain was obtained from a study of human T cells and chemical hapten exposure. Germline CDR1 and CDR2: MDHEN and SYDVKM. The CDR3 spans 15 residues. V shed 7 bases and J shed 6 bases, with 22 bases lying between them. Attachment of unique molecular identifiers to individual cDNA molecules was performed in the library. TCRdb redid the calling of the RACE reads with MiXCR, one entry per CDR3 protein. Of under 200,000 distinct CDR3 sequences detected, about 14% appear once; the ten largest clones hold about 1.7%. Study-wide findings and caveats: Alopecia in the donors means their immune response may deviate from healthy people's.

This clonotype was counted ten times or more. Its antigen is not known. The time point: patch test 1, 2 weeks after DPC sensitization. Treatment specified: therapeutic diphenylcyclopropenone sensitization with weekly scalp DPC. Blood sampling preceded each patch test application. The specimen was whole blood, collected in connection with sensitization to the hapten diphenylcyclopropenone (DPC). V usage is TRBV28 and J usage is TRBJ2-7; unclear D gene. The clonotype originates from a woman in her twenties or thirties with alopecia areata. Some clones in this sample may be carry-over from other donors' samples. The CDR3, as DNA: TGTGCCAGCACCTTGAGAGGAGCTACATCGGGCGAGCAGTACTTC. Its protein product is CASTLRGATSGEQYF.